This T cell receptor (beta chain) was sequenced during a study of blood T cell repertoires in COVID-19. Study details: Samples representing acute and convalescent COVID-19 were sourced from the United States, Italy and Spain.

Authors' analysis steps: Counts of nucleated cells, estimated from reference gene primer amplification, were obtained. Profiled with immunoSEQ multiplex PCR; TCRdb holds only in-frame clones, not every one. V and J calls plus clone size are reproduced from that table; the DNA served to infer D and trimming. The sample has fewer than 200,000 clones, approximately 81% seen once. Participants spanned ages about 18 to 100 years and resided in about two dozen US areas. Self-reported history from a screening survey and questionnaire set each donor's cohort. The CDR3 covers 16 residues. The germline V gene encodes CDR1 SEHNR and CDR2 FQNEAQ (reference sequence). After removal of 4 bases from V and 5 bases from J, the junction contained 11 bases not matched to a gene.

The material sequenced was PBMCs or T cells enriched from blood (not recorded which). This sequence joins TRBV7-9 and TRBJ2-1, with 7 bases lining up with TRBD2. This TCR was sampled from a middle-aged woman with acute COVID-19. CDR3 residues: CASSSLGRENHNEQFF. The CDR3 DNA sequence: TGTGCCAGCAGCTCGCTGGGGCGGGAGAACCACAATGAGCAGTTCTTC.